Listed below are T cell receptor beta chains from one sample, sequenced in a study of T cells in Graves' hyperthyroidism and ophthalmopathy. TCRdb redid the calling of the multiplex PCR reads with MiXCR, one entry per CDR3 protein. The sample shows 300,000 to 400,000 distinct CDR3 sequences, over 15% of them seen only once. Sequencing was done on a sample of blood. Receptors originate from a woman in her 50s with Graves' hyperthyroidism. Each CDR3 is given with its conserved first and last residue. Fields, in order: J gene, V gene, clone size, D gene, CDR3 DNA, CDR3 protein. A D gene is named only where the DNA matches it firmly. Expanded clones are given a class, and other clones once, few, many or no size at all.

TRBJ2-3	TRBV20-1	many	.	TGCAGTCCAACAGGGTTTGGCACAGATACGCAGTATTTT	CSPTGFGTDTQYF
TRBJ2-7	TRBV10-2	few	.	TGCGCCAGCAGTGAGTCTAACGGAGTGGAGCAGTACTTC	CASSESNGVEQYF
TRBJ2-3	TRBV7-9	few	.	TGTGCCAGCAGCGGAGGGGGGACTTCCTTTACAGATACGCAGTATTTT	CASSGGGTSFTDTQYF
TRBJ1-2	TRBV10-1	.	TRBD1	TGCGCCAGCAGTCCCGGGACAGGGAGGGATGGCTACACCTTC	CASSPGTGRDGYTF
TRBJ1-5	TRBV6-1	.	.	TGTGCCAGCGCCGAGATAGGGGCGGGTAGCAATCAGCCCCAGCATTTT	CASAEIGAGSNQPQHF
TRBJ2-2	TRBV5-1	many	.	TGCGCCAGCAGCGCGCGTGGGTCCGGGGAGCTGTTTTTT	CASSARGSGELFF
TRBJ1-1	TRBV6-1	.	.	TGTGCCAGCAGTGAACAGCCTAAATGGCGTCCTGAAGCTTTCTTT	CASSEQPKWRPEAFF
TRBJ1-6	TRBV6-1	many	TRBD1	TGTGCCAGCAGTGAGACCAAACAGGGGGCTTATAATTCACCCCTCCACTTT	CASSETKQGAYNSPLHF
TRBJ1-2	TRBV7-9	.	.	TGTGCCAGCAGCTTGGCCGGGACTTCAGGCGGCTATGGCTACACCTTC	CASSLAGTSGGYGYTF
TRBJ2-4	TRBV28	many	TRBD2	TGTGCCAGCAGTTTGAGCGGGGGAGCCAAAAACATTCAGTACTTC	CASSLSGGAKNIQYF
TRBJ2-7	TRBV7-6	.	.	TGTGCCAGCAGCTCACGAGGTGGGAACGAGCAGTACTTC	CASSSRGGNEQYF
TRBJ2-1	TRBV12-3/TRBV12-4	many	TRBD2	TGTGCCAGCAGTCTAGCGGGAGGGAGGTACAATGAGCAGTTCTTC	CASSLAGGRYNEQFF
TRBJ1-2	TRBV7-9	few	.	TGTGCCAGCAGCTTAGTGGCCCTGGCTGGCTATGGCTACACCTTC	CASSLVALAGYGYTF
TRBJ2-1	TRBV20-1	few	.	TGCAGTGCTAGAGACAGGGTCTCCTACAATGAGCAGTTCTTC	CSARDRVSYNEQFF
TRBJ2-1	TRBV3-1	many	.	TGTGCCAGCAGCCAAGATCTCGGGGGAGCTTACAATGAGCAGTTCTTC	CASSQDLGGAYNEQFF
TRBJ1-4	TRBV28	few	TRBD1	TGTGCCAGCAGCCGGCGGACAGGGGGGTTAGTTGAAAAACTGTTTTTT	CASSRRTGGLVEKLFF
TRBJ2-4	TRBV6-2/TRBV6-3	.	.	TGTACCACCAAGCCGGGACCTAGCTCCAACATTCAGTACTTC	CTTKPGPSSNIQYF